A selection of T cell receptor beta chains follows, all from one sample in a study of vaccination and CD4 T cells after COVID-19. The antigens these receptors bind are not known. One entry per CDR3 protein results from TCRdb running MiXCR on the PCR reads. The repertoire consists of about 14,000 distinct CDR3 sequences, with just under 35% occurring once and the leading ten covering 36%. The specimen was cultured CD4+ T cells from blood. The receptors here all came from a human donor with COVID-19. Both conserved end residues are part of each CDR3. D genes are given only for firm matches. For some rows the clone size is stated as once, few or many, or as a class when expanded; others skip it.

j_call | clone_size | d_call | v_call | cdr3_nt | cdr3_aa
TRBJ2-3 | few | TRBD2 | TRBV12-3/TRBV12-4 | TGTGCCAGCAGTTCGAGACCTCTGCCGGGGGGATCAGATACGCAGTATTTT | CASSSRPLPGGSDTQYF
TRBJ2-7 | once | TRBD1 | TRBV11-3 | TGTGCCAGCAGCTTAGGTCTTATGGCAGGGGGCACGACCACCGCCTACGAGCAGTACTTC | CASSLGLMAGGTTTAYEQYF
TRBJ1-2 | NA | NA | TRBV27 | TGTGCCAGCAGTAGGGGGGCCGGGAACTATGGCTACACCTTC | CASSRGAGNYGYTF
TRBJ2-5 | NA | NA | TRBV6-1 | TGTGCCAGCAGTACAGGGTTTGGGGAGACCCAGTACTTC | CASSTGFGETQYF
TRBJ1-1 | NA | NA | TRBV4-1 | TGCGCCAGCAGCCAAGAGGAGAACACTGAAGCTTTCTTT | CASSQEENTEAFF
TRBJ2-5 | NA | NA | TRBV20-1 | TGCAGTGCTAATTCCCGGAACCAAGAGACCCAGTACTTC | CSANSRNQETQYF
TRBJ2-3 | NA | NA | TRBV7-3 | TGTGCCAGCAGCTTAAGTCCTAGCACTAGCACAGATACGCAGTATTTT | CASSLSPSTSTDTQYF
TRBJ2-3 | NA | NA | TRBV6-1 | TGTGCCAGCAGTACAAGACAGGTTGTAGATACGCAGTATTTT | CASSTRQVVDTQYF
TRBJ2-7 | NA | TRBD2 | TRBV20-1 | TGCAGTGCTAGAGATAGGAGGACTAGCGGGCCGAGCTCCTACGAGCAGTACTTC | CSARDRRTSGPSSYEQYF
TRBJ2-3 | NA | TRBD2 | TRBV19 | TGTGCCAGTAGTACGGCCTTGGGAGCGGGGGTAGATACGCAGTATTTT | CASSTALGAGVDTQYF
TRBJ2-7 | few | TRBD2 | TRBV5-1 | TGCGCCAGCAGCGCTCCGGGACTACCCGCCGGAGAGCAGTACTTC | CASSAPGLPAGEQYF
TRBJ2-3 | NA | NA | TRBV19 | TGTGCCAGTAGTATCGGAGGCAGTGCTAGCACAGATACGCAGTATTTT | CASSIGGSASTDTQYF
TRBJ1-5 | NA | NA | TRBV6-2/TRBV6-3 | TGTGCCAGCACATCCGGACACGTTAATCAGCCCCAGCATTTT | CASTSGHVNQPQHF
TRBJ2-1 | NA | TRBD2 | TRBV20-1 | TGCAGTGCTACCGGACTAGCGGGGGACAATGAGCAGTTCTTC | CSATGLAGDNEQFF
TRBJ2-1 | NA | NA | TRBV7-2 | TGTGCCAGCAGCTCCGGTGTAAAAAAAAGTGAGCAGTTCTTC | CASSSGVKKSEQFF
TRBJ2-4 | NA | NA | TRBV5-4 | TGTGCCAGCAGCTCCGGCGGATCTCGGAACATTCAGTACTTC | CASSSGGSRNIQYF
TRBJ1-1 | few | NA | TRBV20-1 | TGCAGTGCTAGAGATCGGCGGAGCAGCAACACTGAAGCTTTCTTT | CSARDRRSSNTEAFF
TRBJ2-5 | NA | NA | TRBV19 | TGTGCCAGTAGCCTAGGACCCGAGACCCAGTACTTC | CASSLGPETQYF
TRBJ2-1 | few | TRBD1 | TRBV11-1 | TGTGCCAGCAGCTGGGGACAGGGGGAGTTCTTC | CASSWGQGEFF
TRBJ2-3 | few | TRBD1 | TRBV27 | TGTGCCAGCAGTTTACGCGCCCCAGGGGGCGCATATACGCAGTATTTT | CASSLRAPGGAYTQYF
TRBJ2-3 | few | NA | TRBV6-1 | TGTGCCAGCAGCCCATTACCCCGTGATACGCAGTATTTT | CASSPLPRDTQYF
TRBJ1-5 | NA | TRBD1 | TRBV20-1 | TGCAGTGCTAGGGAACACAGGGGAGATCAGCCCCAGCATTTT | CSAREHRGDQPQHF
TRBJ2-4 | once | NA | TRBV18 | TGTGCCAGCTCACCAGGCCTTACGGGGTCCAAAAACATTCAGTACTTC | CASSPGLTGSKNIQYF
TRBJ1-1 | NA | NA | TRBV6-1 | TGTGCCAGCAGTGAACCCGGGGGAGGTAGCACTGAAGCTTTCTTT | CASSEPGGGSTEAFF
TRBJ1-5 | NA | NA | TRBV20-1 | TGCAGTGCTAGACCCACCGGGGGGGTAGATCAGCCCCAGCATTTT | CSARPTGGVDQPQHF
TRBJ2-7 | NA | TRBD2 | TRBV20-1 | TGCAGTGCTAGAAATCCCGCGACTAGCGGGGACGAGCAGTACTTC | CSARNPATSGDEQYF
TRBJ1-1 | NA | NA | TRBV15 | TGTGCCACCAGCAGAGAAGTTATGAACACTGAAGCTTTCTTT | CATSREVMNTEAFF
TRBJ2-3 | once | NA | TRBV9 | TGTGCCAGCAGCTCCAGGGACTCCCGGCAGCCTACGCAGTATTTT | CASSSRDSRQPTQYF
TRBJ2-7 | NA | TRBD2 | TRBV7-2 | TGTGCCAGCAGCACGTCTAGCGGGGGCCGGGGCTACGAGCAGTACTTC | CASSTSSGGRGYEQYF
TRBJ2-7 | NA | NA | TRBV18 | TGTGCCAGCTCACCGACTCTTGAGAGCTCCTACGAGCAGTACTTC | CASSPTLESSYEQYF
TRBJ1-2 | NA | NA | TRBV7-9 | TGTGCCAGCAGCCGGGACATCTCTAACTATGGCTACACCTTC | CASSRDISNYGYTF
TRBJ2-5 | NA | TRBD2 | TRBV7-9 | TGTGCCAGCAGCCCTAGCGGGGGCCAAGAGACCCAGTACTTC | CASSPSGGQETQYF
TRBJ2-6 | NA | NA | TRBV24-1 | TGTGCCACCAGTGACACAACCGGGACACCTGGGGCCAACGTCCTGACTTTC | CATSDTTGTPGANVLTF
TRBJ2-2 | NA | NA | TRBV5-8 | TGTGCCAGCAGCTTAAACCCAAGGTTTACCGGGGAGCTGTTTTTT | CASSLNPRFTGELFF
TRBJ1-6 | NA | TRBD1 | TRBV7-8 | TGTGCCAGCAGCATATTACAGGGGGCAGATAATTCACCCCTCCACTTT | CASSILQGADNSPLHF
TRBJ1-5 | NA | TRBD1 | TRBV28 | TGTGCCAGCAGGACAGGGGGCCGAGGCAATCAGCCCCAGCATTTT | CASRTGGRGNQPQHF
TRBJ1-1 | few | TRBD1 | TRBV7-9 | TGTGCCAGCATCCCGGGACAGGGGACTGAAGCTTTCTTT | CASIPGQGTEAFF
TRBJ2-2 | few | TRBD2 | TRBV7-3 | TGTGCCAGCAGCTTATACGGGGGGGCCACCGGGGAGCTGTTTTTT | CASSLYGGATGELFF
TRBJ2-5 | NA | TRBD2 | TRBV7-9 | TGTGCCAGCACAGTGCGGGGGAACCAAGAGACCCAGTACTTC | CASTVRGNQETQYF
TRBJ1-2 | NA | TRBD1 | TRBV27 | TGTGCCAGCAGTTTATCGAAAAACAGGGGGGCCTACTATGGCTACACCTTC | CASSLSKNRGAYYGYTF
TRBJ2-5 | few | NA | TRBV5-6 | TGTGCCAGCAGCTTCTTTCTACGGGACGACCAAGAGACCCAGTACTTC | CASSFFLRDDQETQYF
TRBJ1-5 | NA | NA | TRBV20-1 | TGCAGTGCTCGTAAACAGGGAACTAGCAATCAGCCCCAGCATTTT | CSARKQGTSNQPQHF
TRBJ2-6 | few | TRBD2 | TRBV7-2 | TGTGCCAGCAGCTTAGCAGGGCCCGGGGGGGGCCCCTTCTCTGGGGCCAACGTCCTGACTTTC | CASSLAGPGGGPFSGANVLTF
TRBJ2-3 | few | NA | TRBV12-3/TRBV12-4 | TGTGCCAGCAGTTTTACCGCAGATACGCAGTATTTT | CASSFTADTQYF
TRBJ2-1 | NA | TRBD1 | TRBV29-1 | TGCAGCGTTGGGACAGGGTTGTGGAATGAGCAGTTCTTC | CSVGTGLWNEQFF
TRBJ2-3 | few | NA | TRBV2 | TGTGCCAGCAGTGACTTGGGGGGTATGAGTTCAGATACGCAGTATTTT | CASSDLGGMSSDTQYF
TRBJ2-3 | NA | NA | TRBV6-5 | TGTGCCAGCAGTTACGGGGGCGGGCCCTTCTCGGATACGCAGTATTTT | CASSYGGGPFSDTQYF
TRBJ2-3 | NA | NA | TRBV21-1 | TGTGCCAGCAGCCTTCCCCCCCTGGCGGGTTATGAAGATACGCAGTATTTT | CASSLPPLAGYEDTQYF
TRBJ1-6 | NA | TRBD1 | TRBV28 | TGTGCCAGCAGTTCGATAGACAGGGATTTTTCACCCCTCCACTTT | CASSSIDRDFSPLHF
TRBJ1-5 | NA | TRBD1 | TRBV19 | TGTGCCAGTAGTACTTACAGGGGCGGTGCGGATCAGCCCCAGCATTTT | CASSTYRGGADQPQHF
TRBJ1-5 | few | NA | TRBV6-5 | TGTGCCAGCAGTTTGTCAGGAAATCAGCCCCAGCATTTT | CASSLSGNQPQHF
TRBJ1-6 | NA | NA | TRBV6-1 | TGTGCCAGCAGAAAAGGACGGCTTAATTCACCCCTCCACTTT | CASRKGRLNSPLHF